This entry lists 18 T cell receptor beta chains sequenced from one sample in a study of CD8+ T cells in alopecia areata. Sequencing used cDNA as its template, made by extracting RNA and reverse transcribing it. The protocol was immunoSEQ multiplex PCR, while the TCRdb copy is restricted to in-frame clones and leaves out a portion. The sample includes a few hundred thousand clones, less than 80% of them seen just once. The sample here was CD4+ T cells sorted from blood, taken at week 0. The receptor set was obtained from a human donor with alopecia areata.

The chain has TRBV2 and TRBJ1-2; D remains ambiguous. The CDR3 is made up of 13 amino acids. V was trimmed by 5 bases and J by 2 bases, leaving 9 bases between them. Per germline, CDR1 SNHLY and CDR2 FYNNEI. CDR3 protein: CASSSTENYGYTF. The CDR3 nucleotides are TGTGCCAGCAGTTCTACGGAGAACTATGGCTACACCTTC.

This clone was counted a few times. This chain uses TRBV10-3 with TRBJ1-5, with 7 bases lining up with TRBD1. CDR1 and CDR2 from the germline V gene are ENHRY and SYGVKD. The ends lost 10 bases at V and 4 bases at J; junction bases unmatched: 7. This CDR3 spans 13 amino acids. CDR3 residues: CATGQVTNQPQHF. The CDR3 DNA is TGTGCCACCGGACAGGTGACAAATCAGCCCCAGCATTTT.

This CDR3 is CASSLEAGGNPYEQYF. The CDR3, as DNA: TGTGCCAGCAGCTTAGAGGCCGGCGGGAACCCCTACGAGCAGTACTTC. This chain uses TRBV11-2 with TRBJ2-7; D is possibly TRBD2 (6 bases). Germline V gene sequence: CDR1 SGHAT, CDR2 FQNNGV. The CDR3 extends over 16 amino acids. V lost 0 bases and J 2 bases, leaving 14 bases between the germline ends.

There are a few counts of this clone. The chain couples TRBV7-2 to TRBJ1-6, with 9 bases matching TRBD1. V was clipped by 6 bases and J by 7 bases; unmatched bases: 4. The CDR3 has 14 amino acids. Per the germline V gene, CDR1 is SGHTA and CDR2 is FQGNSA. Here the CDR3 reads CASSRGQGNSPLHF. CDR3 nucleotide sequence: TGTGCCAGCAGTCGGGGACAGGGAAATTCACCCCTCCACTTT.

This clone was seen a single time. The chain has TRBV7-8 and TRBJ1-6; 11 bases are shared with TRBD1. The ends lost 3 bases at V and 7 bases at J; junction bases unmatched: 2. The CDR3 loop spans 15 amino acids. Germline lookup yields CDR1 SGHVS and CDR2 FQNEAQ. CDR3 bases: TGTGCCAGCAGCTTGGACAGGGGGCGGAATTCACCCCTCCACTTT. This sequence encodes CASSLDRGRNSPLHF.

The chain links TRBV11-2 to TRBJ2-1, with 11 positions matching TRBD2. Germline lookup yields CDR1 SGHAT and CDR2 FQNNGV. Germline trimming cut 1 base from V and 7 bases from J; bases unmatched to any gene: 6. The CDR3 contains 16 residues. CDR3 in amino acids: CASSLVLAGGRNEQFF. For the CDR3, the DNA is TGTGCCAGCAGCTTAGTTCTAGCGGGGGGCCGGAATGAGCAGTTCTTC.

This sequence joins TRBV4-1 and TRBJ2-5, with D possibly matching TRBD1 (6 bases). V was trimmed by 2 bases and J by 5 bases, leaving 12 bases between them. CDR3 length equals 14 residues. From germline, CDR1 is MGHRA and CDR2 YSYEKL. The CDR3 bases are TGCGCCAGCAGCCAAATACAGGGAGTCGAGACCCAGTACTTC. This translates into CASSQIQGVETQYF.

Notes on this clone: The sample contains more than one DNA sequence encoding this CDR3. The CDR3 loop reads CASSSQGDQPQHF. CDR3 nucleotides: TGTGCCAGCAGCTCCCAGGGGGATCAGCCCCAGCATTTT. This chain uses TRBV7-9 with TRBJ1-5; 7 bases match TRBD1. The CDR3 runs to 13 residues. Germline CDR1 is SEHNR and CDR2 is FQNEAQ (reference sequence). The trim removed 4 bases at V and 5 bases at J, leaving 2 bases unmatched.

V and J are TRBV5-1 and TRBJ1-6; 7 positions agree with TRBD1. The CDR3 totals 16 residues. The trim removed 4 bases at V and 2 bases at J, leaving 6 bases unmatched. Germline-derived CDR1 and CDR2 are SGHRS and YFSETQ. The CDR3 loop is CASSMTGSPYNSPLHF. The CDR3 bases are TGCGCCAGCAGCATGACAGGGAGTCCCTATAATTCACCCCTCCACTTT.

This chain links TRBV29-1 with TRBJ2-6; D is undetermined. CDR1 and CDR2 (germline): SQVTM, ANQGSEA. CDR3 size: 14 residues. Trimming pared 1 base from V and 0 bases from J, leaving 4 bases between. The CDR3 DNA is TGCAGCGTTGAAGCCACCTCTGGGGCCAACGTCCTGACTTTC. Encoded protein: CSVEATSGANVLTF.

The rearrangement links TRBV30 to TRBJ2-7, with D uncertain. Germline V gives CDR1 GTSNPN, CDR2 SVGIG (reference sequence). Trimming shortened V by 7 bases and J by 3 bases, and 13 bases separated the two germline ends. The CDR3 totals 12 residues. CDR3 nucleotide sequence: TGTGCCTTTTCCAAACAGCTCTACGAGCAGTACTTC. Amino acids: CAFSKQLYEQYF.

The V call is TRBV5-4, the J call TRBJ1-6; D is undetermined. This CDR3 region has 14 residues. With 1 base removed from V and 6 bases from J, the gap between germline ends came to 8 bases. The germline gives CDR1 SGHNT, CDR2 YYREEE (reference sequence). This chain's CDR3 is CASSLKQPNSPLHF. The CDR3 region has the DNA TGTGCCAGCAGCTTGAAACAGCCTAATTCACCCCTCCACTTT. Drawing the rest from reference TRBV5-4 and TRBJ1-6, the complete variable domain is ETGVTQSPTHLIKTRGQQVTLRCSSQSGHNTVSWYQQALGQGPQFIFQYYREEENGRGNFPPRFSGLQFPNYSSELNVNALELDDSALYLCASSLKQPNSPLHFGNGTRLTVT.

There are a few counts of this clone. The chain is built from TRBV2 and TRBJ2-1; D not certain. This CDR3 spans 15 amino acids. Deletions cut 4 bases from V and 0 bases from J, with 10 bases between. CDR1 is SNHLY, CDR2 FYNNEI, per germline. CDR3 sequence reads: CASSVSSSSYNEQFF. Written as DNA, the CDR3 is TGTGCCAGCAGTGTATCGTCATCCTCCTACAATGAGCAGTTCTTC. Together with reference TRBV2 and TRBJ2-1, the CDR3 gives the full variable domain: EPEVTQTPSHQVTQMGQEVILRCVPISNHLYFYWYRQILGQKVEFLVSFYNNEISEKSEIFDDQFSVERPDGSNFTLKIRSTKLEDSAMYFCASSVSSSSYNEQFFGPGTRLTVL.

This clone showed up just a few times. The chain carries TRBV14 and TRBJ1-4; no definite D call. This CDR3 has 13 amino acids. V dropped 4 bases and J dropped 6 bases, with 9 bases sitting between them. The germline V gene encodes CDR1 SGHDN and CDR2 FVKESK. The CDR3 sequence is CASSRTRDEKLFF. The CDR3 DNA is TGTGCCAGCAGCCGGACCCGGGATGAAAAACTGTTTTTT.

The J gene is TRBJ1-2, the V gene TRBV2; 9 bases line up with TRBD1. After removal of 6 bases from V and 2 bases from J, the junction contained 10 bases not matched to a gene. There are 16 residues in the CDR3. Germline CDR1 SNHLY, CDR2 FYNNEI. The CDR3 bases are TGTGCCAGCAGCCCATACGAGGGACAGGGCAACTATGGCTACACCTTC. It translates to CASSPYEGQGNYGYTF.

Only one count was recorded for this clone. At the DNA level, this CDR3 is encoded by other sequences in the same sample as well. The CDR3 region is CASSLQTGNTEAFF. In DNA form, the CDR3 reads TGCGCCAGCAGCTTGCAAACTGGGAACACTGAAGCTTTCTTT. The genes are TRBV5-1 and TRBJ1-1; no definite D call. Trimming left V 1 base short and J 1 base short, with 8 bases between. Germline CDR1 reads SGHRS; CDR2 reads YFSETQ. The CDR3 is 14 residues long.

V is TRBV29-1 and J is TRBJ2-5; D is unresolved. With the DNA end fitting TRBJ2-7 better, the J assignment may be wrong. The CDR3 runs to 14 residues. Per the germline V gene, CDR1 is SQVTM and CDR2 is ANQGSEA. This CDR3 is CSASGQSGSYEQYF. DNA of the CDR3: TGCAGCGCTTCCGGGCAGTCTGGTTCCTACGAGCAGTACTTC.

The CDR3 region is CASSLGEGANYGYTF. For the CDR3, the DNA is TGTGCCAGCAGTCTGGGTGAGGGGGCTAACTATGGCTACACCTTC. The chain has TRBV27 and TRBJ1-2; maybe TRBD1 (6 bases). V was clipped by 5 bases and J by 0 bases, with 13 bases between them. Germline assignment: CDR1 MNHEY and CDR2 SMNVEV (reference sequence). There are 15 residues in the CDR3.